This T cell receptor (beta chain) stems from a study of human T cells and chemical hapten exposure. As regards this clonotype: Its matching antigen is unknown.

CDR3 size: 13 residues. The trim removed 5 bases at V and 4 bases at J, leaving 3 bases unmatched. Germline values: CDR1 SQVTM, CDR2 ANQGSEA. As originally analysed: TCRs per sample had a median of approximately 100,000 and ranged from about 20,000 to 750,000. TCRdb re-derived calls from the RACE reads in MiXCR, one entry per CDR3 protein. None of the V and J calls come from the authors' own analysis; TCRdb made them. This sample has 97,000 or so distinct CDR3 sequences, with roughly a quarter found just once. Indicated time point: patch test 3, about 24 weeks after DPC sensitization. Treatment given: therapeutic diphenylcyclopropenone sensitization with weekly scalp DPC. Regarding the study as a whole: Alopecia in the donors means their immune response may deviate from healthy people's.

J is TRBJ1-4 and V is TRBV29-1; TRBD1 matches at 8 bases. The source of this sequence is a man aged 40-49 years with alopecia areata. Some clones in this sample may be carry-over from other donors' samples. This material consisted of whole blood, taken in connection with sensitization to the hapten diphenylcyclopropenone (DPC). The CDR3 DNA follows: TGCAGCGTTACAGGGGGTAGTAATGAAAAACTGTTTTTT. As protein: CSVTGGSNEKLFF.